The rows below give T cell receptor beta chains drawn from one sample of a study of T cells after yellow fever vaccination. One entry per CDR3 protein, called by TCRdb with MiXCR from the 5' RACE reads. The repertoire consists of approximately 300,000 distinct CDR3 sequences, with around 11% occurring once and the leading ten covering over 3%. The sequenced sample was CD4+ T cells sorted from PBMCs, obtained 45 days after the yellow fever booster vaccination. These receptors were collected from a young man who received the YFV17D yellow fever vaccine. The CDR3 runs from the conserved cysteine through the conserved F or W. The D gene is left open where the match is weak. Clone size is not always given. Where it is, it says once, few, many or a class for expanded clones.

J: TRBJ2-7; D: -; V: TRBV4-3; size: many; CDR3: CASSHLGTGVPDEQYF; DNA: TGCGCCAGCAGCCACCTCGGGACGGGAGTCCCCGACGAGCAGTACTTC
J: TRBJ2-5; D: -; V: TRBV6-2/TRBV6-3; size: -; CDR3: CASRLVQTRGTQYF; DNA: TGTGCCAGCAGGCTAGTTCAAACCCGGGGGACCCAGTACTTC
J: TRBJ2-3; D: TRBD1; V: TRBV28; size: few; CDR3: CASSSGQGFTDTQYF; DNA: TGTGCCAGCAGTTCCGGACAGGGTTTCACAGATACGCAGTATTTT
J: TRBJ1-2; D: TRBD1; V: TRBV15; size: -; CDR3: CATSRWTGSDYGYTF; DNA: TGTGCCACCAGCAGGTGGACAGGGTCGGACTATGGCTACACCTTC
J: TRBJ2-5; D: -; V: TRBV7-8; size: -; CDR3: CASSLADDSVWVETQYF; DNA: TGTGCCAGCAGCTTAGCCGATGACAGCGTTTGGGTAGAGACCCAGTACTTC
J: TRBJ2-4; D: TRBD2; V: TRBV7-2; size: few; CDR3: CASSFGGGTKNIQYF; DNA: TGTGCCAGCAGCTTCGGCGGGGGGACGAAAAACATTCAGTACTTC
J: TRBJ2-5; D: -; V: TRBV7-9; size: few; CDR3: CASSSWTTQETQYF; DNA: TGTGCCAGCAGCTCGTGGACTACCCAAGAGACCCAGTACTTC
J: TRBJ1-6; D: -; V: TRBV7-9; size: few; CDR3: CASTKDSSRFSPLHF; DNA: TGTGCCAGCACCAAGGACAGCAGTCGTTTCTCACCCCTCCACTTT
J: TRBJ2-2; D: TRBD2; V: TRBV5-4; size: few; CDR3: CASSQGLAGWAGELFF; DNA: TGTGCCAGCAGTCAAGGACTAGCGGGGTGGGCCGGGGAGCTGTTTTTT
J: TRBJ2-1; D: -; V: TRBV27; size: many; CDR3: CASSLGGRRRNEQFF; DNA: TGTGCCAGCAGTTTGGGTGGCAGGCGAAGGAATGAGCAGTTCTTC
J: TRBJ2-5; D: -; V: TRBV7-8; size: few; CDR3: CASSLARGLQETQYF; DNA: TGTGCCAGCAGCTTAGCCCGGGGTTTGCAAGAGACCCAGTACTTC
J: TRBJ1-1; D: -; V: TRBV29-1; size: -; CDR3: CSVGEGDNEAFF; DNA: TGCAGCGTGGGGGAGGGTGACAATGAAGCTTTCTTT
J: TRBJ2-1; D: -; V: TRBV9; size: many; CDR3: CASSSTGTPYNEQFF; DNA: TGTGCCAGCAGCTCGACCGGGACACCATACAATGAGCAGTTCTTC
J: TRBJ2-3; D: -; V: TRBV7-9; size: -; CDR3: CASSLSVGVTDTQYF; DNA: TGTGCCAGCAGCTTATCGGTCGGGGTCACAGATACGCAGTATTTT
J: TRBJ1-2; D: -; V: TRBV12-3/TRBV12-4; size: few; CDR3: CASSFPPTPGRINYGYTF; DNA: TGTGCCAGCAGTTTCCCCCCGACACCCGGCAGAATTAACTATGGCTACACCTTC
J: TRBJ2-3; D: -; V: TRBV11-2; size: few; CDR3: CASTLGLTDTQYF; DNA: TGTGCCAGCACCCTTGGCCTCACAGATACGCAGTATTTT
J: TRBJ1-5; D: -; V: TRBV6-1; size: few; CDR3: CASSGTQGNQPQHF; DNA: TGTGCCAGCAGTGGGACACAAGGCAATCAGCCCCAGCATTTT
J: TRBJ2-1; D: TRBD2; V: TRBV7-9; size: few; CDR3: CASSLTLGAGKFAYRPYNEQFF; DNA: TGTGCCAGCAGCTTAACCCTTGGAGCGGGGAAATTCGCTTACCGTCCCTACAATGAGCAGTTCTTC
J: TRBJ1-2; D: -; V: TRBV7-3; size: few; CDR3: CASSSQDRGIWGYGYTF; DNA: TGTGCCAGCAGCTCACAGGATCGGGGAATCTGGGGCTATGGCTACACCTTC
J: TRBJ1-1; D: TRBD1; V: TRBV19; size: -; CDR3: CASRHRGWPEAFF; DNA: TGTGCCAGTAGACACAGGGGGTGGCCTGAAGCTTTCTTT
J: TRBJ1-2; D: -; V: TRBV7-9; size: many; CDR3: CASSSTSFYGYTF; DNA: TGTGCCAGCAGCTCGACGAGTTTCTATGGCTACACCTTC
J: TRBJ1-1; D: -; V: TRBV7-9; size: -; CDR3: CASSFVRGGNTEAFF; DNA: TGTGCCAGCAGCTTCGTCAGGGGAGGTAACACTGAAGCTTTCTTT
J: TRBJ1-6; D: -; V: TRBV20-1; size: -; CDR3: CSARGVAPLSSYNSPLHF; DNA: TGCAGTGCTAGAGGGGTAGCGCCTCTAAGCTCCTATAATTCACCCCTCCACTTT
J: TRBJ2-5; D: -; V: TRBV12-3/TRBV12-4; size: few; CDR3: CASRQNVIPQETQYF; DNA: TGTGCCAGCAGACAAAACGTAATCCCCCAAGAGACCCAGTACTTC
J: TRBJ2-1; D: -; V: TRBV20-1; size: many; CDR3: CSAREGRGVSWDEQFF; DNA: TGCAGTGCTAGAGAGGGGAGGGGGGTCTCCTGGGATGAGCAGTTCTTC
J: TRBJ2-5; D: -; V: TRBV28; size: -; CDR3: CASSSAQQETQYF; DNA: TGTGCCAGCAGTTCCGCCCAGCAAGAGACCCAGTACTTC
J: TRBJ1-6; D: TRBD1; V: TRBV4-1; size: many; CDR3: CASSQEGQGNSPLHF; DNA: TGCGCCAGCAGCCAAGAGGGACAGGGTAATTCACCCCTCCACTTT
J: TRBJ1-1; D: -; V: TRBV4-3; size: -; CDR3: CASSQDRSDTEAFF; DNA: TGCGCCAGCAGCCAAGATCGGTCTGACACTGAAGCTTTCTTT
J: TRBJ2-3; D: TRBD2; V: TRBV20-1; size: few; CDR3: CSASYGGGTDTQYF; DNA: TGCAGTGCTAGTTATGGGGGGGGCACAGATACGCAGTATTTT
J: TRBJ2-2; D: -; V: TRBV5-1; size: -; CDR3: CASSFQVTENTGELFF; DNA: TGCGCCAGCAGCTTCCAGGTTACAGAGAACACCGGGGAGCTGTTTTTT
J: TRBJ1-5; D: -; V: TRBV7-9; size: -; CDR3: CASSWGTADQPQHF; DNA: TGTGCCAGCAGCTGGGGGACGGCGGATCAGCCCCAGCATTTT
J: TRBJ2-7; D: -; V: TRBV5-1; size: -; CDR3: CASSFYGTHYEQYF; DNA: TGCGCCAGCAGCTTTTACGGGACACACTACGAGCAGTACTTC